The clone carrying this T cell receptor beta chain was detected only a few times. These data originate in a study of blood T cell repertoires in COVID-19. As for the study in general: Acute-phase and convalescent COVID-19 samples originated in the United States, Italy and Spain. The cDNA or gDNA used as material had been derived from T cells, B-cell-depleted T cells, or PBMCs.

The J segment lost 3 bases and the V segment lost 0 bases, leaving 9 bases of the junction unmatched. CDR1 SGHTS and CDR2 YDEGEE come from the germline V gene. The CDR3 sequence is 17 residues long. How the authors handled the data: Cell counts per sample came from amplifying reference gene primers. Method: immunoSEQ multiplex PCR; TCRdb's copy keeps in-frame clones and lacks some. From that table come the V and J calls and clone size; the DNA was used to work out D and trimming. Here the sample spans under 300,000 clones, approximately 85% being singletons. The sequence derives from a woman aged 70 to 79 with acute or convalescent COVID-19. The gene calls are TRBV5-8 and TRBJ1-5, with 7 nucleotides matching TRBD1. The material sequenced was peripheral blood. The CDR3 coding sequence is TGTGCCAGCAGCTTGGGTCACAGGGGAATGGACAATCAGCCCCAGCATTTT. Protein product: CASSLGHRGMDNQPQHF.